This T cell receptor (beta chain) was captured by sequencing in a study of blood T cell repertoires in COVID-19. Study overall: T cells, B-cell-depleted T cells, or PBMCs provided the cDNA or gDNA that served as material.

This CDR3 is built from 14 residues. Per germline, CDR1 SGHKS and CDR2 YYEKEE (reference sequence). V lost 4 bases, J lost 1 base, and 3 bases stayed unmatched. TCRdb's copy holds only in-frame clones and misses some; the assay was immunoSEQ multiplex PCR. The sample has 200,000 to 300,000 clones; around 88% are singletons. The sample comprised PBMCs or T cells enriched from blood (not recorded which). The chain has TRBV5-5 and TRBJ1-1, with 8 bases that match TRBD1. The sequence was collected from a woman aged 40 to 50 with acute COVID-19. The CDR3 coding sequence is TGTGCCAGCAGCCCACAGGGGGGGAACACTGAAGCTTTCTTT. It codes for CASSPQGGNTEAFF.